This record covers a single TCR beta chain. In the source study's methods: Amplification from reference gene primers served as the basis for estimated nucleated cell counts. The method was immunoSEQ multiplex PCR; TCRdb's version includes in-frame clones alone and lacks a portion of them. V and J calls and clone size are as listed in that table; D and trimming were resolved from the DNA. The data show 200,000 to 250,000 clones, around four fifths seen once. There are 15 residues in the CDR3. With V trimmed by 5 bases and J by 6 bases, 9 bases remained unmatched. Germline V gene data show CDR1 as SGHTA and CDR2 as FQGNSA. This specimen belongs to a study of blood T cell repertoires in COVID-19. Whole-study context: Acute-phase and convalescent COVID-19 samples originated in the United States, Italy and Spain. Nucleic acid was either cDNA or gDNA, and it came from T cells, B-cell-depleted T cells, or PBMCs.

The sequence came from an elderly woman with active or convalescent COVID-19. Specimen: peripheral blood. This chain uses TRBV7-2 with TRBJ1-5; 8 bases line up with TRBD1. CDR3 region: CASSLQQGASQPQHF. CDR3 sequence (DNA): TGTGCCAGCAGCCTTCAGCAGGGGGCAAGTCAGCCCCAGCATTTT.